One sample yielded the 5 T cell receptor beta chains listed below, sequenced in a study of response to subunit inactivated influenza vaccine. TCRdb passed the RT-PCR reads through MiXCR, listing each CDR3 protein once. The profile shows just under 550,000 distinct CDR3 sequences, roughly 25% of them singletons. These data are also associated with another study on T cells expressing NK-cell markers. That paper states: UMIs were included in TCR beta cDNA generated by 5'RACE template switching.

The sequencing used CD4+ T cells sorted from PBMCs, collected 11 to 12 days after vaccination. The receptors were sampled from a man aged 50-60 years who received an inactivated influenza vaccine.

This clonotype appeared a few times. This chain uses TRBV29-1 with TRBJ1-2, with TRBD1 identical over 7 bases. The CDR3 sequence is 12 residues long. Germline CDR1 reads SQVTM; CDR2 reads ANQGSEA. The J segment lost 4 bases and the V segment lost 4 bases, leaving 3 bases of the junction unmatched. The chain's CDR3 is CSVAQGSYGYTF. The CDR3 DNA is TGCAGCGTTGCACAGGGGAGCTATGGCTACACCTTC.

The genes are TRBV5-8 and TRBJ2-5, with no clear D. V lost 0 bases, J lost 0 bases, and 6 bases lay in between. CDR3 length equals 14 residues. The germline V gene encodes CDR1 SGHTS and CDR2 YDEGEE. The CDR3 nucleotides read TGTGCCAGCAGCTTGGATGGGTACCAAGAGACCCAGTACTTC. It translates to CASSLDGYQETQYF.

The genes are TRBV10-3 and TRBJ1-1, with TRBD1 matching 9 bases. V dropped 6 bases and J dropped 2; count of bases not matched to a gene: 7. This CDR3 has 15 amino acids. Looked up from germline, CDR1 is ENHRY and CDR2 is SYGVKD. CDR3 bases: TGTGCCATCAGGGGGGACAGGGCCGTTAACACTGAAGCTTTCTTT. Amino acids: CAIRGDRAVNTEAFF.

In this sample, this clonotype turned up a few times. The genes are TRBV24-1 and TRBJ2-2; TRBD2 is a possible D gene (5 bases). Looked up from germline, CDR1 is KGHDR and CDR2 is SFDVKD. Trimming shortened V by 7 bases and J by 7 bases, and 15 bases separated the two germline ends. The length of the CDR3 is 14 residues. CDR3 sequence: CATSPTGTVGELFF. The CDR3 nucleotides read TGTGCCACCAGCCCGACGGGAACCGTCGGGGAGCTGTTTTTT.

The chain couples TRBV29-1 to TRBJ1-4; maybe TRBD1 (5 bases). The CDR3 runs 13 residues. V was trimmed by 6 bases and J by 0 bases, leaving 8 bases between them. CDR1 SQVTM and CDR2 ANQGSEA come from the germline V gene. CDR3 bases: TGCAGCGTCCAGGGCGCAACTAATGAAAAACTGTTTTTT. Protein sequence: CSVQGATNEKLFF.